The rows below give T cell receptor beta chains drawn from one sample of a study of cytomegalovirus exposure and HLA in healthy donors. Here immunoSEQ multiplex PCR was the method, and the copy in TCRdb shows in-frame clones only, minus some. This sample yields some 100,000 clones, of which about 77% are seen a single time; around 4.8% belongs to the top ten. The source material was PBMCs. All receptors come from a woman aged 18-29 years in good health and CMV-seropositive. Both conserved end residues are trimmed from each CDR3.

TRBV11-2,16,TRBJ2-3,ASTLAGRAGGLADTQY
TRBV9,13,TRBJ2-3,ASSVDAGVEDTQY
TRBV4-2,19,TRBJ2-7,ASSQASTGTSGLSVSYEQY
TRBV19,12,TRBJ1-4,ASTNTGDNEKLF
TRBV4-1,14,TRBJ2-2,ASSQRGGSGTGELF
TRBV28,14,TRBJ2-7,ASSSTGTSGTYEQY
TRBV11-1,13,TRBJ2-3,ASSLAAGSTDTQY
TRBV13,16,TRBJ2-5,ASSLANPLAGRLETQY
TRBV19,13,TRBJ1-4,ASSMGGSHNEKLF
TRBV5-4,14,TRBJ2-1,ASSLDALAEYNEQF
TRBV6-6,12,TRBJ1-5,ASKGAFGNQPQH
TRBV2,13,TRBJ2-4,ASRAPYDTKNIQY
TRBV28,16,TRBJ2-7,ASSLEGQGIPSSYEQY
TRBV30,10,TRBJ1-2,AWNRGGHGYT
TRBV7-2,10,TRBJ2-1,ASSLQNDEQF
TRBV30,15,TRBJ1-4,ASNRGGAFAPNEKLF
TRBV4-2,12,TRBJ1-1,ASSREGMNTEAF
TRBV6-5,12,TRBJ2-7,ASSLVGSSYEQY
TRBV10-2,12,TRBJ2-1,ASSSGSSYNEQF
TRBV5-1,12,TRBJ1-1,ASSPGTGCLEAF
TRBV29-1,12,TRBJ2-7,SVETPGTRYEQY
TRBV19,11,TRBJ2-7,ASSSRSGNEQY
TRBV27,15,TRBJ2-6,ASSFGAGVTGANVLT
TRBV5-1,13,TRBJ2-7,ASGLGGGRSYEQY
TRBV29-1,16,TRBJ2-1,SVVSTSGRVLAPKEQF
TRBV28,13,TRBJ2-7,ASSSPGQGAYEQY
TRBV5-1,14,TRBJ1-2,ASSLGVTERNYGYT
TRBV10-3,12,TRBJ2-3,AISARTSTDTQY
TRBV29-1,11,TRBJ1-1,SALAGVNTEAF
TRBV5-1,14,TRBJ2-7,ASSLVGYDRGLEQY
TRBV5-1,14,TRBJ2-6,ASSSGQGSIANVLT
TRBV10-3,15,TRBJ2-1,AISEGAGGPRENEQF
TRBV30,14,TRBJ1-4,AWTPDSTLANEKLF
TRBV18,14,TRBJ1-3,ASSPRTESSGNTIY
TRBV18,13,TRBJ1-4,ASSPGQGKGEKLF
TRBV5-5,18,TRBJ2-2,ASTPRTLLAGGLNTGELF
TRBV10-3,12,TRBJ2-7,AITASGSGYEQY
TRBV9,14,TRBJ2-7,ASSVDLGQGADEQY
TRBV5-1,13,TRBJ1-1,ASSGTGTLSTEAF
TRBV9,11,TRBJ2-3,ASSVQGPDTQY
TRBV7-3,14,TRBJ2-2,ASSLAAGGGTGELF
TRBV7-2,13,TRBJ1-5,ASSLSRLINQPQH
TRBV27,11,TRBJ2-7,ASSTGTTYEQY
TRBV5-1,14,TRBJ2-5,ASSPGLAGVMETQY
TRBV11-3,12,TRBJ2-3,ASSLARVSDTQY
TRBV5-1,11,TRBJ1-2,ASSFSGEDGYT
TRBV20-1,9,TRBJ1-2,SAHQNYGYT
TRBV19,13,TRBJ2-1,ASSIGLTSYNEQF
TRBV5-5,13,.,ASSLILREGYEQY
TRBV30,11,TRBJ2-7,AWRRTGAYEQY
TRBV9,12,TRBJ2-3,ASSVDSFTDTQY
TRBV27,17,TRBJ2-1,ASSLSIGTSGSSYNEQF
TRBV28,13,TRBJ2-7,ASTTISGGSGEQY
TRBV30,13,TRBJ2-7,ASDGEGQGVDEQY
TRBV28,10,TRBJ2-7,ASSGDSYEQY
TRBV6-1,13,TRBJ1-4,ASTQSGGPNEKLF
TRBV28,13,TRBJ2-6,ASTEVLSGANVLT
TRBV19,13,TRBJ2-1,ASSEGLPSYNEQF